This T cell receptor beta chain was identified during a study of T cell responses to AZD1222 COVID-19 vaccine. Study conclusions and caveats: The study reported that nearly half of spike-specific TCRs target unmutated variant regions. The donor cohort was predominantly white British with a female majority, and clonal diversity may have been underestimated.

For this clone: Its antigen remains unknown.

Profiled with immunoSEQ multiplex PCR; TCRdb holds only in-frame clones, not every one. The table shows approximately 110,000 clones, with nearly 90% occurring only once. The CDR3 contains 14 residues. The V and J ends lost 3 bases and 0 bases respectively, with 8 bases between them. Germline V gives CDR1 GTSNPN, CDR2 SVGIG (reference sequence). Timing groups of about 4 and about 12 weeks for second doses were pooled. The sample here was peripheral blood, taken 28 days after the second AZD1222 dose. The sequence came from an adult who received the AZD1222 COVID-19 vaccine. The chain recombines TRBV30 with TRBJ2-2, with a possible D match to TRBD1 (5 bases). The CDR3 DNA reads TGTGCCTGGAGGGCAGGGACGAACACCGGGGAGCTGTTTTTT. Translating gives CAWRAGTNTGELFF.